The 21 T cell receptor beta chains listed next were all sequenced from one sample in a study of blood T cell repertoires in COVID-19. Sequenced by immunoSEQ multiplex PCR; TCRdb stores in-frame clones only, minus some. The sample has roughly 250,000 clones; approximately 84% are singletons. The source material was peripheral blood. Receptors originate from a man aged 45-65 years with acute or convalescent COVID-19.

V is TRBV18 and J is TRBJ1-6; no clear D. V lost 6 bases to trimming and J lost 0 bases, with 9 bases between them. Germline V CDR1 and CDR2: KGHSH, LQKENI. This CDR3 has 15 residues. CDR3 amino acids: CASSARSSYNSPLHF. The CDR3 bases are TGTGCCAGCTCCGCGAGGAGCTCCTATAATTCACCCCTCCACTTT.

The sample holds a few counts of this clone. One end of the junction is discordant with germline, which a read error may explain. The genes are TRBV6-1 and TRBJ1-1; possibly TRBD1 for D (6 bases). CDR1 and CDR2 from the germline V gene are MNHNS and SASEGT. There are 17 residues in the CDR3. The CDR3 loop reads CASREDRIQVGNTEAFF. CDR3 DNA sequence: TGTGCCAGCAGAGAAGACAGGATCCAGGTAGGGAACACTGAAGCTTTCTTT.

The V and J genes are TRBV24-1 and TRBJ2-3, with D perhaps TRBD1 (5 bases). This CDR3 region has 15 residues. The V and J ends lost 5 bases and 0 bases respectively, with 11 bases between them. The germline V gene has CDR1 KGHDR and CDR2 SFDVKD. This CDR3 is CATSGQSTSTDTQYF. CDR3 sequence (DNA): TGTGCCACCAGTGGACAGTCCACTAGCACAGATACGCAGTATTTT.

This clone has only a few counts. The chain joins TRBV4-1 to TRBJ1-1; 12 bases map to TRBD1. The germline CDR1 and CDR2 sequences are MGHRA and YSYEKL. The CDR3 runs to 17 residues. Germline trimming cut 7 bases from V and 5 bases from J; bases unmatched to any gene: 14. The CDR3 DNA follows: TGCGCCAGCACATTAGATTGGGACAGGGGGCAGGGGACTGAAGCTTTCTTT. Encoded protein: CASTLDWDRGQGTEAFF.

The V gene is TRBV9, the J gene TRBJ2-7; D is possibly TRBD1 (5 bases). Trimming pared 0 bases from V and 3 bases from J, leaving 10 bases between. Germline-derived CDR1 and CDR2 are SGDLS and YYNGEE. The CDR3 runs 14 residues. CDR3 in amino acids: CASSVEGFGYEQYF. The CDR3 region has the DNA TGTGCCAGCAGCGTAGAGGGGTTTGGCTACGAGCAGTACTTC. Based on the CDR3 plus reference TRBV9 and TRBJ2-7, the full variable domain is DSGVTQTPKHLITATGQRVTLRCSPRSGDLSVYWYQQSLDQGLQFLIQYYNGEERAKGNILERFSAQQFPDLHSELNLSSLELGDSALYFCASSVEGFGYEQYFGPGTRLTVT.

V is TRBV29-1 and J is TRBJ2-3; D uncertain. Germline values: CDR1 SQVTM, CDR2 ANQGSEA. V was pared by 3 bases and J by 0 bases, with 7 bases between. The CDR3 length is 13 residues. The CDR3 DNA is TGCAGCGTTGACCCCGGGAGCACAGATACGCAGTATTTT. Protein: CSVDPGSTDTQYF.

V gene TRBV24-1 combines with J gene TRBJ2-5; 8 nucleotides match TRBD1. J was trimmed by 1 base and V by 4 bases; bases with no gene match: 7. The CDR3 covers 16 residues. Germline V lookup: CDR1 KGHDR, CDR2 SFDVKD. CDR3 nucleotide sequence: TGTGCCACCAGTGACCCAGACAGGGGCCTCCAAGAGACCCAGTACTTC. Amino acids: CATSDPDRGLQETQYF.

V and J are TRBV2 and TRBJ2-5; 9 positions agree with TRBD2. Trimming removed 0 bases from V and 4 bases from J; junction bases left unmatched: 6. CDR3 length equals 16 residues. Germline values: CDR1 SNHLY, CDR2 FYNNEI. In DNA form, the CDR3 reads TGTGCCAGCAGTGAAGCCCTAGCGGGGCCCCGAGAGACCCAGTACTTC. Translation gives CASSEALAGPRETQYF.

This rearrangement joins TRBV5-1 to TRBJ2-5; TRBD1 matches at 10 bases. The CDR3 is made up of 13 amino acids. Per the germline V gene, CDR1 is SGHRS and CDR2 is YFSETQ. Trimming took 6 bases from V and 5 from J; bases not matched to a gene: 4. In DNA form, the CDR3 reads TGCGCCAGCATCGGGACAGGGGTGGAGACCCAGTACTTC. Translated, it gives CASIGTGVETQYF.

The genes are TRBV5-1 and TRBJ2-5, with D tentatively TRBD2 (6 bases). Per the germline V gene, CDR1 is SGHRS and CDR2 is YFSETQ. The V end lost 1 base, the J end lost 4 bases, and 14 bases lay between the germline ends. The CDR3 consists of 15 residues. The CDR3 DNA reads as TGCGCCAGCAGCTTGTCGCCACAGGAGGGAGAGACCCAGTACTTC. Translated, it gives CASSLSPQEGETQYF.

The gene calls are TRBV6-1 and TRBJ2-7; a possible D gene is TRBD2 (5 bases). The germline V gene encodes CDR1 MNHNS and CDR2 SASEGT. This CDR3 is built from 14 residues. V dropped 1 base and J dropped 4 bases, with 11 bases sitting between them. The CDR3 sequence is CASSEVAGGYEQYF. The DNA of the CDR3 is TGTGCCAGCAGTGAAGTTGCGGGCGGATACGAGCAGTACTTC.

V usage is TRBV14 and J usage is TRBJ1-6; D ambiguous. The CDR3 contains 15 residues. Looked up from germline, CDR1 is SGHDN and CDR2 is FVKESK. The V end was cut by 4 bases, the J end by 6 bases, with 13 bases between. CDR3 amino acids: CASSPEWPANSPLHF. The CDR3 region has the DNA TGTGCCAGCAGCCCTGAATGGCCCGCTAATTCACCCCTCCACTTT.

The V gene is TRBV5-6, the J gene TRBJ1-2; a possible D gene is TRBD1 (6 bases). V lost 0 bases to trimming and J lost 7 bases, with 19 bases between them. CDR1 is SGHDT and CDR2 is YYEEEE in the germline V gene. The CDR3 is made up of 16 amino acids. The CDR3 DNA reads TGTGCCAGCAGCTTGGACAGGGTATTTTCGGATAGTGGCTACACCTTC. This sequence encodes CASSLDRVFSDSGYTF.

The genes are TRBV7-8 and TRBJ2-3, with D possibly TRBD2 on 6 matching bases. The CDR3 covers 17 residues. Between the trimmed V and J ends, which lost 1 base and 0 bases, there was a span of 14 bases. Germline CDR1 is SGHVS and CDR2 is FQNEAQ. The CDR3 DNA reads as TGTGCCAGCAGCTTAGGGTTCGGCGGGGCTAGCACAGATACGCAGTATTTT. Amino acids: CASSLGFGGASTDTQYF.

This clone was counted once. The chain has TRBV18 and TRBJ1-3, with no clear D. The V end lost 1 base, the J end lost 2 bases, and 6 bases lay between the germline ends. The CDR3 loop spans 14 amino acids. Germline V CDR1 and CDR2: KGHSH, LQKENI. CDR3: CASSPRETGNTIYF. DNA for the CDR3: TGTGCCAGCTCACCACGGGAGACTGGAAACACCATATATTTT.

V and J are TRBV13 and TRBJ2-7, with 12 bases that match TRBD2. With 2 bases clipped from V and 3 bases from J, the junction kept 11 bases outside the gene matches. CDR1 PRHDT and CDR2 FYEKMQ come from the germline V gene (reference sequence). The CDR3 spans 18 residues. The CDR3 nucleotides read TGTGCCAGCAGCTTAATTAGCAGGACTAGCGGGACTAACTACGAGCAGTACTTC. Translated, it gives CASSLISRTSGTNYEQYF.

The chain carries TRBV12-3 or TRBV12-4 and TRBJ1-1; D is unresolved. The V end lost 3 bases, the J end lost 4 bases, and 6 bases lay between the germline ends. This CDR3 is 12 amino acids long. CDR3 nucleotides: TGTGCCAGCAGTTTTACCGGCACTGAAGCTTTCTTT. The encoded protein is CASSFTGTEAFF.

The V and J genes are TRBV7-9 and TRBJ2-3, with D tentatively TRBD2 (5 bases). Germline values: CDR1 SEHNR, CDR2 FQNEAQ (reference sequence). The ends were cut back, 3 bases at V and 9 bases at J, with 16 bases in the middle. The CDR3 runs 14 residues. The CDR3 coding sequence is TGTGCCAGCAGCTTTGAGGGAGCCACCGGCACGCAGTATTTT. Amino acids: CASSFEGATGTQYF. Using reference TRBV7-9 and TRBJ2-3 for the parts outside the CDR3, the full variable domain is DTGVSQNPRHKITKRGQNVTFRCDPISEHNRLYWYRQTLGQGPEFLTYFQNEAQLEKSRLLSDRFSAERPKGSFSTLEIQRTEQGDSAMYLCASSFEGATGTQYFGPGTRLTVL.

This sequence joins TRBV28 and TRBJ1-4; 8 nucleotides align to TRBD1. Germline trimming cut 5 bases from V and 7 bases from J; bases unmatched to any gene: 12. The V gene's germline CDR1 is MDHEN and CDR2 SYDVKM. This CDR3 comprises 16 residues. In DNA, the CDR3 is TGTGCCAGCAGTCCCGATATCAGGGGGCCGGGTGAAAAACTGTTTTTT. Its translation is CASSPDIRGPGEKLFF.

Here the CDR3 reads CASSLLGRSSGNTIYF. The CDR3 nucleotides are TGTGCCAGCAGTTTGTTGGGGCGGAGCTCTGGAAACACCATATATTTT. This chain connects TRBV6-5 to TRBJ1-3, with D maybe TRBD1 (5 bases). Germline lookup yields CDR1 MNHEY and CDR2 SVGAGI. With 4 bases removed from V and 0 bases from J, the gap between germline ends came to 13 bases. The CDR3 sequence is 16 residues long.

The rearrangement uses TRBV2 and TRBJ1-6, with TRBD1 as a possible D gene (5 bases). This CDR3 comprises 15 residues. The germline V and J ends were trimmed by 3 bases and 9 bases, with 15 bases remaining between them. Germline V gene sequence: CDR1 SNHLY, CDR2 FYNNEI. CDR3 bases: TGTGCCAGCAGTGAGGAACAGGCACTAAGTTCACCCCTCCACTTT. This translates into CASSEEQALSSPLHF.